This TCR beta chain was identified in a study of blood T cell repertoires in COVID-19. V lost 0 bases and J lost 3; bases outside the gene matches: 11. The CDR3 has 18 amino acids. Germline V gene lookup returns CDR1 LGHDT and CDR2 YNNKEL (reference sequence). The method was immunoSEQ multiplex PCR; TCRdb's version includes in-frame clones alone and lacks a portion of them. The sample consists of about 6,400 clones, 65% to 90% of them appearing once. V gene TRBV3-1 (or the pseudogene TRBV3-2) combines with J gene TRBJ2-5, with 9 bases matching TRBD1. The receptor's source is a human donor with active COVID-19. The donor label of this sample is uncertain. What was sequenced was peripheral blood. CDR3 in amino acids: CASSQEIAGTGWEETQYF. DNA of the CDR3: TGTGCCAGCAGCCAAGAGATTGCCGGGACAGGGTGGGAAGAGACCCAGTACTTC.